This T cell receptor beta chain was captured in a study of T cells in Graves' hyperthyroidism and ophthalmopathy. Whole-study results and caveats: Using 13 V-J features, a model discriminated ophthalmopathy from stable hyperthyroidism.

This clonotype was observed once. The target antigen is unknown. Researchers barred patients who had uncontrolled infection, other autoimmune disease, pregnancy or lactation. Diagnoses rested on clinical symptoms, serum thyroxine and TRAb, thyroid ultrasound and orbital computed tomography. Fresh peripheral blood, 7.5 to 10 ml, yielded the PBMCs. RNA transcripts served as the template for amplifying TCR beta CDR3 regions. The TCR CDR3 first-round RT-PCR relied on the HTBI primer set. TCRdb redid the calling of the multiplex PCR reads with MiXCR, one entry per CDR3 protein. This sample has 400,000 or so distinct CDR3 sequences, with roughly 15% found just once. The germline CDR1 and CDR2 sequences are DFQATT and SNEGSKA (reference sequence). The V and J ends lost 5 bases and 8 bases, in that order; junction bases with no gene match: 7. The CDR3 totals 13 residues.

The sequenced material came from blood. The chain links TRBV20-1 to TRBJ2-1, with 9 bases that match TRBD2. The TCR originated in a woman aged 55-75 years with Graves' ophthalmopathy. Written as DNA, the CDR3 is TGCAGTGCTTTTAGCGGGAGTAGGGATGAGCAGTTCTTC. It codes for CSAFSGSRDEQFF.